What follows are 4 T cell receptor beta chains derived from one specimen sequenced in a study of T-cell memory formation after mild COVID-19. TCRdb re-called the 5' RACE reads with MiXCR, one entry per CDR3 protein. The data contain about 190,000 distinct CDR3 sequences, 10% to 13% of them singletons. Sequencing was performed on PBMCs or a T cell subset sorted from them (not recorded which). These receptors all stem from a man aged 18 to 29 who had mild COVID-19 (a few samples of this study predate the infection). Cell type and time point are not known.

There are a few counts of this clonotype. Here the CDR3 reads CSVSDRGPNSPLHF. The CDR3 DNA sequence: TGCAGCGTCTCAGACAGGGGGCCTAATTCACCCCTCCACTTT. The chain couples TRBV29-1 to TRBJ1-6, with 10 bases fitting TRBD1. V trimming: 6 bases; J trimming: 6 bases; junction bases outside the gene matches: 5. Germline V gene data show CDR1 as SQVTM and CDR2 as ANQGSEA. This CDR3 contains 14 residues. Complete variable domain (other parts from reference TRBV29-1 and TRBJ1-6): SAVISQKPSRDICQRGTSLTIQCQVDSQVTMMFWYRQQPGQSLTLIATANQGSEATYESGFVIDKFPISRPNLTFSTLTVSNMSPEDSSIYLCSVSDRGPNSPLHFGNGTRLTVT.

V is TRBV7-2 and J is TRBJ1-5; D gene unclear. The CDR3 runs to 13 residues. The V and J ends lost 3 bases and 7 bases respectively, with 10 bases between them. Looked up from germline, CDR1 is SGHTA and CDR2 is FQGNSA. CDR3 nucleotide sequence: TGTGCCAGCAGCTTCCCCCCAGTCCAGCCCCAGCATTTT. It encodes CASSFPPVQPQHF.

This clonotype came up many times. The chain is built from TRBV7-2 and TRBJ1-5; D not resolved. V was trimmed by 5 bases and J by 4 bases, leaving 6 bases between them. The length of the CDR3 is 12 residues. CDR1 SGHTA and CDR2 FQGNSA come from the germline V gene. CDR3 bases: TGTGCCAGCAGCCGACCGAATCAGCCCCAGCATTTT. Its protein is CASSRPNQPQHF. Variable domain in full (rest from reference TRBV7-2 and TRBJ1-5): GAGVSQSPSNKVTEKGKDVELRCDPISGHTALYWYRQSLGQGLEFLIYFQGNSAPDKSGLPSDRFSAERTGGSVSTLTIQRTQQEDSAVYLCASSRPNQPQHFGDGTRLSIL.

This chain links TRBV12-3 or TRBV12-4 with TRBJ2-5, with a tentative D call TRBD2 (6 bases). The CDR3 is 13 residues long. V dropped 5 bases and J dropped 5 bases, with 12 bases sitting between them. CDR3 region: CASSGNGGETQYF. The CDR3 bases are TGTGCCAGCAGTGGAAATGGGGGGGAGACCCAGTACTTC.